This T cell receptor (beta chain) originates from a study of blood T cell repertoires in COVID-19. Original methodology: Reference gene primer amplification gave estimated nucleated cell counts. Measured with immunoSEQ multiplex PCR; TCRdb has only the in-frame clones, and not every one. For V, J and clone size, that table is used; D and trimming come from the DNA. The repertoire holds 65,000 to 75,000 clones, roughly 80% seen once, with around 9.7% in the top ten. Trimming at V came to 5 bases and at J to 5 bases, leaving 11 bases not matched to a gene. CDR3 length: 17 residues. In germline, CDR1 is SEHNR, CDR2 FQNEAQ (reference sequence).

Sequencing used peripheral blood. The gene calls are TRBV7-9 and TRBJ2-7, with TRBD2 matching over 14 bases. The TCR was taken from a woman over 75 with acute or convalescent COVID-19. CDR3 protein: CASSPRTGLAGGHEQYF. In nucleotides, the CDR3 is TGTGCCAGCAGCCCACGAACTGGACTAGCGGGGGGCCACGAGCAGTACTTC.